Listed below are T cell receptor beta chains from one sample, sequenced in a study of blood T cell repertoires in COVID-19. Some clones are missing from TCRdb's copy, which holds only in-frame ones; the method was immunoSEQ multiplex PCR. Here the sample spans 160,000 or so clones, approximately 95% being singletons. The sample taken for sequencing was peripheral blood. The receptors come from a woman aged 60-75 years with COVID-19, enrolled during active disease. CDR3s include the opening cysteine and the closing phenylalanine or tryptophan. D genes are given only for firm matches. Clone size appears in some rows only: once, few, many, or a class for an expanded clone.

J gene: TRBJ1-3; clone size: NA; D gene: NA; V gene: TRBV13; CDR3 protein: CASSLGARSGNTIYF; CDR3 DNA: TGTGCCAGCAGCTTAGGGGCCCGCTCTGGAAACACCATATATTTT
J gene: TRBJ1-2; clone size: NA; D gene: NA; V gene: TRBV6-6; CDR3 protein: CASSYPTGPARYGYTF; CDR3 DNA: TGTGCCAGCAGTTACCCGACAGGCCCCGCACGCTATGGCTACACCTTC
J gene: TRBJ1-4; clone size: NA; D gene: NA; V gene: TRBV5-6; CDR3 protein: CASSWRRESATNEKLFF; CDR3 DNA: TGTGCCAGCAGCTGGCGACGGGAAAGTGCAACTAATGAAAAACTGTTTTTT
J gene: TRBJ1-5; clone size: NA; D gene: TRBD1; V gene: TRBV6-6; CDR3 protein: CASSYSWTGDDQPQHF; CDR3 DNA: TGTGCCAGCAGTTACTCATGGACAGGCGACGATCAGCCCCAGCATTTT
J gene: TRBJ2-3; clone size: NA; D gene: NA; V gene: TRBV6-5; CDR3 protein: CASSYGQPTDTQYF; CDR3 DNA: TGTGCCAGCAGTTACGGACAGCCCACAGATACGCAGTATTTT
J gene: TRBJ2-1; clone size: NA; D gene: TRBD2; V gene: TRBV28; CDR3 protein: CASRVSIGTSGRRQFF; CDR3 DNA: TGTGCCAGCAGAGTATCGATCGGGACTAGCGGGCGGAGGCAGTTCTTC
J gene: TRBJ1-6; clone size: NA; D gene: NA; V gene: TRBV18; CDR3 protein: CASSDSGPGVSPLHF; CDR3 DNA: TGTGCCAGCTCAGACTCCGGGCCGGGGGTTTCACCCCTCCACTTT
J gene: TRBJ2-2; clone size: NA; D gene: NA; V gene: TRBV7-2; CDR3 protein: CASSLARLARVAGELFF; CDR3 DNA: TGTGCCAGCAGCTTAGCCCGGCTAGCTAGGGTCGCCGGGGAGCTGTTTTTT
J gene: TRBJ1-4; clone size: NA; D gene: NA; V gene: TRBV4-2; CDR3 protein: CASSQDRGLERKLFF; CDR3 DNA: TGTGCCAGCAGCCAAGATCGAGGGCTGGAGAGAAAACTGTTTTTT
J gene: TRBJ2-1; clone size: NA; D gene: TRBD2; V gene: TRBV7-2; CDR3 protein: CASSLVGGLDNEQFF; CDR3 DNA: TGTGCCAGCAGCTTGGTGGGGGGGTTGGACAATGAGCAGTTCTTC
J gene: TRBJ2-5; clone size: NA; D gene: NA; V gene: TRBV7-9; CDR3 protein: CASSPRVVQETQYF; CDR3 DNA: TGTGCCAGCAGCCCCCGTGTTGTCCAAGAGACCCAGTACTTC
J gene: TRBJ1-5; clone size: once; D gene: NA; V gene: TRBV6-5; CDR3 protein: CASSSINQPQHF; CDR3 DNA: TGTGCCAGCAGTTCTATCAATCAGCCCCAGCATTTT
J gene: TRBJ2-3; clone size: NA; D gene: TRBD1; V gene: TRBV2; CDR3 protein: CASSSDRAATDTQYF; CDR3 DNA: TGTGCCAGCAGTTCCGACAGGGCAGCCACAGATACGCAGTATTTT
J gene: TRBJ1-4; clone size: NA; D gene: TRBD1; V gene: TRBV5-8; CDR3 protein: CASSLFYRDSFF; CDR3 DNA: TGTGCCAGCAGCTTGTTTTATCGGGACAGTTTTTTT
J gene: TRBJ1-1; clone size: once; D gene: NA; V gene: TRBV2; CDR3 protein: CASSIGRGNTEAFF; CDR3 DNA: TGTGCCAGCAGCATAGGAAGGGGGAACACTGAAGCTTTCTTT
J gene: TRBJ2-2; clone size: once; D gene: NA; V gene: TRBV7-8; CDR3 protein: CASSSGASRGRTNTGELFF; CDR3 DNA: TGTGCCAGCAGCTCGGGAGCATCAAGGGGAAGGACGAACACCGGGGAGCTGTTTTTT